This is a list of T cell receptor beta chains from one sample in a study of response to subunit inactivated influenza vaccine. TCRdb re-called the RT-PCR reads with MiXCR, one entry per CDR3 protein. Among roughly 550,000 distinct CDR3 sequences listed, around a quarter were seen once. A further study also used this sample, focusing on T cells expressing NK-cell markers.

Sample: CD4+ T cells sorted from PBMCs, taken about 12 days after vaccination. These TCRs come from a man in his fifties or sixties who received an inactivated influenza vaccine. CDR3s include the opening cysteine and the closing phenylalanine or tryptophan. The D gene is left open where the match is weak. Expanded clones are given a class, and other clones once, few, many or no size at all.

CDR3 DNA	CDR3 protein	V gene	J gene	clone size	D gene
TGTGCCAGCAGCTCCCGACTAGCGGGAGGGCTAGGTAATGAGCAGTTCTTC	CASSSRLAGGLGNEQFF	TRBV7-2	TRBJ2-1	NA	TRBD2
TGCAGTGCTAGAGATGGGGCGGGGGGGCTTGAGACCCAGTACTTC	CSARDGAGGLETQYF	TRBV20-1	TRBJ2-5	few	TRBD2
TGTGCCAGCAGCCAAAGGGACACTTACTATGGCTACACCTTC	CASSQRDTYYGYTF	TRBV5-6	TRBJ1-2	few	NA
TGTGCCAGCGAAAAGGGTTATGGCTACACCTTC	CASEKGYGYTF	TRBV28	TRBJ1-2	NA	NA
TGCAGCGTTGAAGATCGTGTCGCGGGAGCCACAGATACGCAGTATTTT	CSVEDRVAGATDTQYF	TRBV29-1	TRBJ2-3	NA	TRBD2
TGCGCCAGCAGTGATATTGGGATTAGCACAGATACGCAGTATTTT	CASSDIGISTDTQYF	TRBV10-1	TRBJ2-3	once	NA
TGTGCCAGCAGCTTAAGTCTCAGTCAAGAGACCCAGTACTTC	CASSLSLSQETQYF	TRBV7-9	TRBJ2-5	NA	NA
TGTGCCAGCAGAAGGGCCGGAACCTACGAGCAGTACTTC	CASRRAGTYEQYF	TRBV12-3/TRBV12-4	TRBJ2-7	NA	NA
TGTGCCATCAGTGAGGGTATGAACACTGAAGCTTTCTTT	CAISEGMNTEAFF	TRBV10-3	TRBJ1-1	NA	NA
TGTGCCAGCAGCTTATCCTCCACTTCCTACGAGCAGTACTTC	CASSLSSTSYEQYF	TRBV7-2	TRBJ2-7	NA	NA
TGCGCCAGTCGGACGGATTCACCCACAGATACGCAGTATTTT	CASRTDSPTDTQYF	TRBV5-1	TRBJ2-3	NA	NA
TGTGCCAGCAGTTTTAGCGGGGGCTCCTACGAGCAGTACTTC	CASSFSGGSYEQYF	TRBV5-1	TRBJ2-7	many	TRBD2
TGTGCCAGCAGTTATTTAGCAGGGGGCGCTTCTCCCACAGATACGCAGTATTTT	CASSYLAGGASPTDTQYF	TRBV6-2/TRBV6-3	TRBJ2-3	NA	TRBD1
TGCGCCAGCAGCTTGGGTGACCGTTACAATGAGCAGTTCTTC	CASSLGDRYNEQFF	TRBV5-1	TRBJ2-1	many	NA
TGTGCCAGCAGCCACCATTCGGGACAGAGCTCCTACGAGCAGTACTTC	CASSHHSGQSSYEQYF	TRBV14	TRBJ2-7	few	TRBD1
TGTGCCAGCTCACCACCCAGCCACACAGATACGCAGTATTTT	CASSPPSHTDTQYF	TRBV18	TRBJ2-3	NA	NA
TGTGCCAGCACAAAGGACGGGTCAGGGGCTCTTGAGCAGTTCTTC	CASTKDGSGALEQFF	TRBV4-2	TRBJ2-1	few	NA
TGTGCCAGCAGCTTCACGGGACAGGGGGCTTGGGAGACCCAGTACTTC	CASSFTGQGAWETQYF	TRBV7-2	TRBJ2-5	NA	TRBD1
TGCAGTGCTAGAGACCCCCGGGGAAACACAGATACGCAGTATTTT	CSARDPRGNTDTQYF	TRBV20-1	TRBJ2-3	few	NA
TGCGCCAGCAGCTTGGAGGGACAGGGGGCAATAGAGCAGTACTTC	CASSLEGQGAIEQYF	TRBV5-1	TRBJ2-7	NA	TRBD1
TGTGCCAGCAGCGTAGTGACCATTGCCCAGTACTTC	CASSVVTIAQYF	TRBV9	TRBJ2-4	few	NA
TGCGCCAGCGCCGGGAGCGGGAGTAGTTTCGAGCAGTACTTC	CASAGSGSSFEQYF	TRBV5-1	TRBJ2-7	few	TRBD2
TGCAGTGCCTCACGGCCTCCAATGGGGGATACGCAGTATTTT	CSASRPPMGDTQYF	TRBV20-1	TRBJ2-3	NA	NA
TGCAGTGCTAGTGGGACGGGGGGAAATCAGCCCCAGCATTTT	CSASGTGGNQPQHF	TRBV20-1	TRBJ1-5	NA	NA
TGTGCCAGTAGTACGTTAGGAGGGCATAGCAATCAGCCCCAGCATTTT	CASSTLGGHSNQPQHF	TRBV19	TRBJ1-5	NA	NA
TGTGCCAGCACCGAACCCATGACAGGTGCCCAAACCAACACTGAAGCTTTCTTT	CASTEPMTGAQTNTEAFF	TRBV11-2	TRBJ1-1	NA	NA
TGTGCTAGTGGTTTGACCCCTGGCGGGAGATCAGATACGCAGTATTTT	CASGLTPGGRSDTQYF	TRBV12-5	TRBJ2-3	NA	TRBD2
TGTGCCAGCAGCCCAGGATACCGCACCGGGGAGCTGTTTTTT	CASSPGYRTGELFF	TRBV7-2	TRBJ2-2	NA	NA
TGTGCCAGCAGCGACGGGACCCACAATGAGCAGTTCTTC	CASSDGTHNEQFF	TRBV7-8	TRBJ2-1	NA	NA
TGTGCCAGCAGTCGCGAGATTGGCGAGCAGTACTTC	CASSREIGEQYF	TRBV7-2	TRBJ2-7	NA	NA
TGTGCCAGCCATTTCAGCGGAGGCACAGATACGCAGTATTTT	CASHFSGGTDTQYF	TRBV6-1	TRBJ2-3	few	NA
TGTGCCAGCAGCGCGGGACAGGGCCTAAGCTACACCTTC	CASSAGQGLSYTF	TRBV2	TRBJ1-2	few	TRBD1
TGTGCCAGCAGCCCTCCTGGCCTAACCACAGATACGCAGTATTTT	CASSPPGLTTDTQYF	TRBV4-2	TRBJ2-3	NA	NA
TGTGCCACCAGTGACCCCTCGACAGTTAAGAATGAGCAGTTCTTC	CATSDPSTVKNEQFF	TRBV24-1	TRBJ2-1	NA	NA
TGTGCCAGCAATTTCCAGGGACAGGGGGCCAATGAGCAGTTCTTC	CASNFQGQGANEQFF	TRBV2	TRBJ2-1	NA	TRBD1
TGCGCCAGCAGCTTGGAAAAGACAGGAGTCGGCGAGCAGTACTTC	CASSLEKTGVGEQYF	TRBV5-1	TRBJ2-7	many	NA
TGTGCCAGCAGGAAGGGGCTTACAGATACGCAGTATTTT	CASRKGLTDTQYF	TRBV2	TRBJ2-3	NA	NA
TGTGCCAGCAGCTTAGCCGCCGGTGGGGCCCAGTACTTC	CASSLAAGGAQYF	TRBV7-9	TRBJ2-5	NA	NA
TGTGCCAGCAGCTCGGGTTGGGTTCCCGCTTTCTTT	CASSSGWVPAFF	TRBV7-2	TRBJ1-1	few	NA
TGTGCCAGCAGCTTAGGGAGGGGCAGGGGAAAAGAGACCCAGTACTTC	CASSLGRGRGKETQYF	TRBV7-2	TRBJ2-5	NA	NA
TGTGCCAGCAGACAAACCAGGACAGGGGGCGCCGAGACCCAGTACTTC	CASRQTRTGGAETQYF	TRBV5-6	TRBJ2-5	NA	TRBD1
TGTGCCTGGGGTGACTACGAGCAGTTCTTC	CAWGDYEQFF	TRBV30	TRBJ2-1	NA	NA
TGTGCCAGCAGCTCGCGGGGACTAGCGGGAGGGCCAGGATTCAATGAGCAGTTCTTC	CASSSRGLAGGPGFNEQFF	TRBV7-3	TRBJ2-1	NA	TRBD2
TGTGCCATCAGTGGGAACAGTAAATCCGGGGGGCTGTTTTTT	CAISGNSKSGGLFF	TRBV10-3	TRBJ2-2	NA	NA
TGTGCCAGCAGCCAAACAGGGGTGGGGGCCAACGTCCTGACTTTC	CASSQTGVGANVLTF	TRBV3-1	TRBJ2-6	NA	TRBD1
TGCAGTGCTAGCGGGGGGGCCTTCAATGAGCAGTTCTTC	CSASGGAFNEQFF	TRBV20-1	TRBJ2-1	NA	TRBD2
TGCAGTGCTACTCCGATTGGGGGAGAGGTTGAGCAGTTCTTC	CSATPIGGEVEQFF	TRBV20-1	TRBJ2-1	few	NA
TGCAGCATAGTGGTGGGACAGGGGTCCTACGAGCAGTACTTC	CSIVVGQGSYEQYF	TRBV29-1	TRBJ2-7	few	TRBD1
TGCGCCAGCAGCTTCGAAGATACTGGGGCCAACGTCCTGACTTTC	CASSFEDTGANVLTF	TRBV5-1	TRBJ2-6	NA	NA
TGTGCCAGCAGCTTGGACAGGGGGGGAGGCTATGGCTACACCTTC	CASSLDRGGGYGYTF	TRBV5-5	TRBJ1-2	NA	TRBD1
TGTGCCAGCAGCTACGGGACAGGCACTGAAGCTTTCTTT	CASSYGTGTEAFF	TRBV7-8	TRBJ1-1	NA	TRBD1
TGTGCCACCAGTGATTTGTGGCTTGCCGGAGGACAGTTCTTC	CATSDLWLAGGQFF	TRBV24-1	TRBJ2-1	NA	NA
TGCGCCAGCAGCCATGTTGTGGGACAGCGTCAATACGAGCAGTACTTC	CASSHVVGQRQYEQYF	TRBV4-1	TRBJ2-7	NA	TRBD1
TGTGCCACCAGTGAGACTTACAGGGGGCTGAACAATGAGCAGTTCTTC	CATSETYRGLNNEQFF	TRBV24-1	TRBJ2-1	few	TRBD1
TGCGCCAGCAGCCATGGCCTCGGCGCTACAACTCCAGGGAACACTGAAGCTTTCTTT	CASSHGLGATTPGNTEAFF	TRBV4-1	TRBJ1-1	few	NA